Each of the 22 T cell receptor beta chains below was sequenced from the same sample in a study of T cells in Graves' hyperthyroidism and ophthalmopathy. Using RNA transcripts as the source, TCR beta CDR3 regions were amplified. Carried out on the TCR CDR3, a first-round RT-PCR used the HTBI primer set. TCRdb fed the multiplex PCR reads into MiXCR, producing one record per CDR3 protein. In the table there are about 460,000 distinct CDR3 sequences, roughly 22% of which are singletons. The sequencing sample was made of blood. These receptor sequences come from a woman aged 65 to 85 with Graves' ophthalmopathy.

The rearrangement uses TRBV6-2 or TRBV6-3 and TRBJ1-5, with TRBD1 matching 7 bases. The ends lost 8 bases at V and 6 bases at J; junction bases unmatched: 4. Germline values: CDR1 MNHEY, CDR2 SVGEGT. This CDR3 comprises 12 residues. CDR3 amino acids: CASRDRVQPQHF. The CDR3 DNA follows: TGTGCCAGCCGTGACAGGGTTCAGCCCCAGCATTTT.

This clonotype came up a few times. The rearrangement links TRBV28 to TRBJ1-1; D perhaps matches TRBD1 (5 bases). The CDR3 contains 15 residues. V lost 5 bases, J lost 4 bases, and 17 bases lay in between. From germline, CDR1 is MDHEN and CDR2 SYDVKM. The CDR3 here is CASSEAGPVGTEAFF. CDR3 bases: TGTGCCAGCAGTGAGGCAGGGCCGGTCGGCACTGAAGCTTTCTTT.

The sample holds a few counts of this clonotype. The chain links TRBV12-5 to TRBJ2-7; D is perhaps TRBD2 (5 bases). Germline loops: CDR1 LGHNT, CDR2 FRNRAP. The CDR3 totals 12 residues. Trimming removed 2 bases at V and 4 bases at J, with 6 bases between. Here the CDR3 DNA reads TGTGCTAGTGGTTTGACTAGTTACGAGCAGTACTTC. Translated, it gives CASGLTSYEQYF.

The chain has TRBV11-2 and TRBJ2-1; 8 bases are shared with TRBD2. The V and J ends lost 2 bases and 4 bases, in that order; junction bases with no gene match: 7. Germline V CDR1 and CDR2: SGHAT, FQNNGV. The CDR3 runs 16 residues. The CDR3 reads CASSLSGRAKYNEQFF. DNA for the CDR3: TGTGCCAGCAGCTTATCCGGGAGGGCCAAGTACAATGAGCAGTTCTTC.

The genes are TRBV11-2 and TRBJ2-7; 14 positions match TRBD2. The V and J ends lost 5 bases and 5 bases, in that order; junction bases with no gene match: 5. This CDR3 contains 15 residues. From germline, CDR1 is SGHAT and CDR2 FQNNGV. The CDR3 DNA follows: TGTGCCAGCAGCACAACGGGACTAGCGGGAGACGAGCAGTACTTC. Protein sequence: CASSTTGLAGDEQYF.

The J gene is TRBJ1-5, the V gene TRBV28; TRBD1 is a possible D gene (6 bases). Germline V gene sequence: CDR1 MDHEN, CDR2 SYDVKM. Trimming took off 6 bases at V and 2 bases at J, with 14 bases between the two ends. This CDR3 spans 15 amino acids. The DNA of the CDR3 is TGTGCCAGCAGACAGAGGGGGGGGGGCAATCAGCCCCAGCATTTT. Its translation is CASRQRGGGNQPQHF.

In nucleotides, the CDR3 is TGTGCCAGCAGTTTCAGACAGGGTGGGACAGATACGCAGTATTTT. This gives the protein CASSFRQGGTDTQYF. The V call is TRBV12-3 or TRBV12-4, the J call TRBJ2-3, with TRBD1 identical over 7 bases. With V trimmed by 3 bases and J by 3 bases, 6 bases remained unmatched. The CDR3 is 15 residues long.

This clonotype appeared a few times. This chain connects TRBV11-2 to TRBJ2-3; D possibly corresponds to TRBD2 (6 bases). In germline, CDR1 is SGHAT, CDR2 FQNNGV. The CDR3 is 16 residues long. The V end was cut by 0 bases, the J end by 1 base, with 11 bases between. CDR3 DNA sequence: TGTGCCAGCAGCTTAGATGTCCGGAGGGGCACAGATACGCAGTATTTT. Its translation is CASSLDVRRGTDTQYF.

V usage is TRBV5-1 and J usage is TRBJ1-1, with D possibly being TRBD1 (5 bases). The CDR3 loop spans 13 amino acids. Germline CDR1 SGHRS, CDR2 YFSETQ. Trimming pared 5 bases from V and 1 base from J, leaving 9 bases between. This chain's CDR3 is CASRDGANTEAFF. DNA of the CDR3: TGCGCCAGCAGGGACGGGGCGAACACTGAAGCTTTCTTT.

This clonotype was found a few times. This sequence joins TRBV6-1 and TRBJ2-4; D uncertain. The germline V and J ends were trimmed by 2 bases and 1 base, with 21 bases remaining between them. CDR3 length: 19 amino acids. The V gene's germline CDR1 is MNHNS and CDR2 SASEGT. The CDR3 region has the DNA TGTGCCAGCAGTGAAAAGACGGTTCCCCCTCTCGTGGCCAAAAACATTCAGTACTTC. This translates into CASSEKTVPPLVAKNIQYF.

This clonotype has just a few counts. This chain uses TRBV3-1 with TRBJ2-7; TRBD1 matches at 8 bases. J lost 7 bases, V lost 2 bases, and 10 bases had no gene match. CDR3 length: 15 amino acids. Germline V CDR1 and CDR2: LGHDT, YNNKEL (reference sequence). In DNA, the CDR3 is TGTGCCAGCAGCCAAACTGACAGGGGCGGAGGGGAGCAGTACTTC. Translating gives CASSQTDRGGGEQYF.

The gene calls are TRBV12-3 or TRBV12-4 and TRBJ2-5; tentative D call: TRBD1 (6 bases). This CDR3 contains 13 residues. With 7 bases removed from V and 1 base from J, the gap between germline ends came to 10 bases. As DNA, the CDR3 is TGTGCCAGCACCGGGACATCCCAAGAGACCCAGTACTTC. Residues: CASTGTSQETQYF.

This clonotype turned up a few times. The chain recombines TRBV5-1 with TRBJ1-2; 7 bases are a match to TRBD1. There are 14 residues in the CDR3. V dropped 1 base and J dropped 3; count of bases not matched to a gene: 3. Germline V gives CDR1 SGHRS, CDR2 YFSETQ. The CDR3 reads CASSLYGTDYGYTF. The CDR3 DNA reads as TGCGCCAGCAGCTTGTACGGGACAGACTATGGCTACACCTTC. The variable domain in full, completed from reference TRBV5-1 and TRBJ1-2, reads KAGVTQTPRYLIKTRGQQVTLSCSPISGHRSVSWYQQTPGQGLQFLFEYFSETQRNKGNFPGRFSGRQFSNSRSEMNVSTLELGDSALYLCASSLYGTDYGYTFGSGTRLTVV.

Many counts were recorded for this clonotype. The CDR3 DNA reads TGCAGTGCTAGAGATAGGAGGGGAACGATCTATGGCTACACCTTC. Translating it yields CSARDRRGTIYGYTF. The chain joins TRBV20-1 to TRBJ1-2, with D tentatively TRBD1 (5 bases). Trimming took 0 bases from V and 4 from J, leaving 15 bases between them. The CDR3 length is 15 residues. The V gene's germline CDR1 is DFQATT and CDR2 SNEGSKA (reference sequence).

This clonotype has at least ten counts. Here the CDR3 reads CASSAVLGYEQYF. The CDR3 nucleotides read TGTGCCAGCAGTGCCGTGTTGGGATACGAGCAGTACTTC. V and J are TRBV27 and TRBJ2-7; D remains unclear. Trimming removed 5 bases from V and 4 bases from J, with 12 bases in between. Germline V lookup: CDR1 MNHEY, CDR2 SMNVEV (reference sequence). CDR3 length: 13 amino acids.

This clonotype has just one count. The chain employs TRBV7-2 and TRBJ2-7; TRBD2 matches 7 bases. This CDR3 has 15 residues. The junction had 8 bases not matched to a gene; V was cut back by 1 base and J by 5 bases. CDR1 is SGHTA and CDR2 is FQGNSA in the germline V gene. The CDR3, as DNA: TGTGCCAGCAGCTTAGTGGGGGGGAGCCCCAACGAGCAGTACTTC. Its protein is CASSLVGGSPNEQYF.

Ten or more counts support this clonotype. CDR3 coding DNA: TGTGCCAGCAGATCCTCGAACTTGAACACTGAAGCTTTCTTT. It yields the protein CASRSSNLNTEAFF. The V and J genes are TRBV28 and TRBJ1-1; D is unresolved. The germline V gene has CDR1 MDHEN and CDR2 SYDVKM. The V and J ends lost 6 bases and 0 bases respectively, with 11 bases between them. The CDR3 runs 14 residues. Filled out from reference TRBV28 and TRBJ1-1, the complete variable domain reads DVKVTQSSRYLVKRTGEKVFLECVQDMDHENMFWYRQDPGLGLRLIYFSYDVKMKEKGDIPEGYSVSREKKERFSLILESASTNQTSMYLCASRSSNLNTEAFFGQGTRLTVV.

This clonotype has more than one count but fewer than ten. This rearrangement joins TRBV13 to TRBJ2-7; 8 nucleotides agree with TRBD1. Unmatched junction bases numbered 6, after V lost 3 bases and J lost 2 bases. This CDR3 is built from 15 residues. Germline lookup yields CDR1 PRHDT and CDR2 FYEKMQ (reference sequence). CDR3: CASSFSGTGPYEQYF. CDR3 nucleotide sequence: TGTGCCAGCAGCTTCTCCGGGACAGGACCCTACGAGCAGTACTTC.

This clonotype was counted many times. The rearrangement joins TRBV28 to TRBJ2-7; 10 bases match TRBD1. Per the germline V gene, CDR1 is MDHEN and CDR2 is SYDVKM. Trimming took 6 bases from V and 6 from J; bases not matched to a gene: 11. The CDR3 contains 15 residues. The CDR3 coding sequence is TGTGCCAGCAGGCAACCGGGACAGGGGCGGGGCGAGCAGTACTTC. Encoded protein: CASRQPGQGRGEQYF.

This clonotype was counted ten times or more. The chain joins TRBV28 to TRBJ2-7, with TRBD1 identical over 9 bases. CDR1 is MDHEN and CDR2 is SYDVKM in the germline V gene. CDR3 size: 15 residues. Trimming removed 5 bases from V and 4 bases from J; junction bases left unmatched: 9. The CDR3 region has the DNA TGTGCCAGCAGTCCACCCGGACAGGGGCGATACGAGCAGTACTTC. As protein: CASSPPGQGRYEQYF.

This clonotype was observed a few times. The genes are TRBV10-3 and TRBJ1-2, with D possibly being TRBD1 (5 bases). CDR3 length: 17 residues. Per the germline V gene, CDR1 is ENHRY and CDR2 is SYGVKD. V lost 3 bases and J 2 bases, leaving 19 bases between the germline ends. This chain's CDR3 is CAISDAWGSLRNYGYTF. The CDR3 DNA follows: TGTGCCATCAGTGACGCGTGGGGGTCTTTGAGAAACTATGGCTACACCTTC.

Note on this clonotype: A read error may produce the germline difference seen at one junction end. The chain employs TRBV6-1 and TRBJ2-3; D may match TRBD1 or TRBD2 (6 bases each). This CDR3 region has 16 residues. Germline lookup yields CDR1 MNHNS and CDR2 SASEGT. The CDR3 bases are TGTGCCATCAGTGAATTTGAGGGGGAGGGCACAGATACGCAGTATTTT. Protein: CAISEFEGEGTDTQYF.